These 24 T cell receptor beta chains were all obtained from the same sample, sequenced in a study of human T cells and chemical hapten exposure. TCRdb re-called the RACE reads with MiXCR, one entry per CDR3 protein. The sample has over 50,000 distinct CDR3 sequences; 9.5% to 10% are singletons. Time point meaning: pre-sensitization, week 0. Treatment noted: therapeutic diphenylcyclopropenone sensitization with weekly scalp DPC. The authors' total RNA extraction used unfractionated whole blood. The sample was whole blood, taken in connection with sensitization to the hapten diphenylcyclopropenone (DPC). These receptor sequences come from a woman in her twenties or thirties with alopecia areata. Some clones in this sample may be carry-over from other donors' samples.

This clonotype has just a few counts. The chain carries TRBV7-8 and TRBJ2-7; 7 nucleotides agree with TRBD1. CDR1 SGHVS and CDR2 FQNEAQ come from the germline V gene. Trimming took 3 bases from V and 2 from J; bases not matched to a gene: 10. This CDR3 is 16 amino acids long. The CDR3: CASSFNIQGLAYEQYF. DNA of the CDR3: TGTGCCAGCAGCTTCAACATACAGGGGCTCGCCTACGAGCAGTACTTC.

This clonotype was picked up many times. The chain recombines TRBV28 with TRBJ1-1, with D possibly being TRBD1 (5 bases). The CDR3 spans 11 residues. Deletions cut 7 bases from V and 5 bases from J, with 8 bases between. Germline loops: CDR1 MDHEN, CDR2 SYDVKM. The CDR3 DNA reads TGTGCCAGCACCGGGGGGACTGAAGCTTTCTTT. Amino acid sequence: CASTGGTEAFF.

The V gene is TRBV6-5, the J gene TRBJ1-4, with 9 positions matching TRBD1. Trimming at V came to 6 bases and at J to 6 bases, leaving 8 bases not matched to a gene. There are 15 residues in the CDR3. Germline values: CDR1 MNHEY, CDR2 SVGAGI. The CDR3 DNA sequence: TGTGCCAGCAGCTCGGACAGGGGACGGGATGAAAAACTGTTTTTT. Protein product: CASSSDRGRDEKLFF.

The chain is built from TRBV24-1 and TRBJ2-2, with unresolved D. Germline V CDR1 and CDR2: KGHDR, SFDVKD. The CDR3 has 12 amino acids. V lost 11 bases and J lost 5, with 11 bases in between. The CDR3 loop is CAIARRTGELFF. The CDR3 DNA reads as TGTGCCATCGCTCGCCGGACCGGGGAGCTGTTTTTT.

Many counts were recorded for this clonotype. This chain uses TRBV6-2 or TRBV6-3 with TRBJ1-5; the match to TRBD1 covers 7 bases. Germline lookup yields CDR1 MNHEY and CDR2 SVGEGT. V lost 2 bases and J lost 3; bases outside the gene matches: 7. The CDR3 sequence is 16 residues long. The CDR3 sequence: CASSYMGQRINQPQHF. In nucleotides, the CDR3 is TGTGCCAGCAGTTACATGGGACAGCGAATCAATCAGCCCCAGCATTTT.

The chain links TRBV7-2 to TRBJ2-7; D may correspond to TRBD1 or TRBD2 (5 bases each). There are 13 residues in the CDR3. Per germline, CDR1 SGHTA and CDR2 FQGNSA. The V end was cut by 3 bases, the J end by 3 bases, with 9 bases between. CDR3 loop: CASSFGTDYEQYF. CDR3 coding DNA: TGTGCCAGCAGCTTCGGGACGGACTACGAGCAGTACTTC.

This clonotype was observed a few times. J is TRBJ2-1 and V is TRBV7-2; D could derive from TRBD1 or TRBD2 (6 bases each). V was cut by 2 bases and J by 4 bases, with 30 bases left in between. The length of the CDR3 is 21 residues. CDR1 is SGHTA and CDR2 is FQGNSA in the germline V gene. The CDR3 sequence is CASSLKLFSSRGQGRYNEQFF. CDR3 DNA sequence: TGTGCCAGCAGCTTAAAACTCTTCTCTAGCCGGGGGCAGGGGAGGTACAATGAGCAGTTCTTC.

This clonotype has more than one count but fewer than ten. The chain joins TRBV12-3 or TRBV12-4 to TRBJ2-6; no clear D gene. The CDR3 loop spans 15 amino acids. The V and J ends lost 5 bases and 2 bases respectively, with 10 bases between them. The CDR3 DNA reads as TGTGCCAGCAGTAATGGGCCGACTGGGGCCAACGTCCTGACTTTC. Its protein product is CASSNGPTGANVLTF.

This clonotype has at least ten counts. The chain combines TRBV12-3 or TRBV12-4 with TRBJ1-5, with D hard to call. V was trimmed by 3 bases and J by 4 bases, leaving 7 bases between them. The CDR3 is made up of 13 amino acids. CDR3 DNA: TGTGCCAGCAGTTTTGGCCAAAATCAGCCCCAGCATTTT. It is translated as CASSFGQNQPQHF.

This clonotype was counted ten times or more. The V and J genes are TRBV3-1 and TRBJ1-3, with D possibly being TRBD1 (5 bases). V lost 0 bases and J 2 bases, leaving 11 bases between the germline ends. Germline CDR1 and CDR2: LGHDT and YNNKEL (reference sequence). The CDR3 sequence is 16 residues long. The CDR3 region is CASSQDPAGTGNTIYF. CDR3 in DNA: TGTGCCAGCAGCCAAGATCCGGCAGGGACTGGAAACACCATATATTTT.

This clonotype was detected many times. The chain has TRBV28 and TRBJ2-3, with TRBD2 identical over 14 bases. The CDR3 runs to 18 residues. The junction had 12 bases not matched to a gene; V was cut back by 5 bases and J by 5 bases. CDR1 is MDHEN and CDR2 is SYDVKM in the germline V gene. The CDR3 DNA reads TGTGCCAGCAGTACCATCCCGGGACTAGCGGGGGATCTAGATACGCAGTATTTT. Translated, it gives CASSTIPGLAGDLDTQYF.

The gene calls are TRBV14 and TRBJ2-7; a possible D gene is TRBD2 (6 bases). The CDR3 has 13 residues. Trimming took 4 bases from V and 3 from J, leaving 10 bases between them. The V gene's germline CDR1 is SGHDN and CDR2 FVKESK. The CDR3 nucleotides read TGTGCCAGCAGCCGAGGAGGGAACTACGAGCAGTACTTC. It specifies CASSRGGNYEQYF.

The gene calls are TRBV7-2 and TRBJ2-1; D is unclear. Trimming removed 2 bases from V and 0 bases from J, with 8 bases in between. The length of the CDR3 is 15 residues. CDR1 and CDR2 from the germline V gene are SGHTA and FQGNSA. The CDR3 coding sequence is TGTGCCAGCAGCTTAAGCACCAACTCCTACAATGAGCAGTTCTTC. Protein: CASSLSTNSYNEQFF.

This clonotype was counted between two and nine times. The rearrangement links TRBV3-1 to TRBJ2-4; D remains unclear. Germline CDR1 and CDR2: LGHDT and YNNKEL (reference sequence). Trimming left V 0 bases short and J 6 bases short, with 12 bases between. CDR3 size: 15 residues. CDR3 protein: CASSQDHTDLNIQYF. CDR3 in DNA: TGTGCCAGCAGCCAAGATCATACAGACCTAAACATTCAGTACTTC.

This clonotype came up many times. The chain employs TRBV5-4 and TRBJ2-5; 15 bases agree with TRBD2. This CDR3 is built from 16 residues. Germline CDR1 SGHNT, CDR2 YYREEE (reference sequence). The V and J ends lost 0 bases and 4 bases, in that order; junction bases with no gene match: 1. The CDR3 DNA follows: TGTGCCAGCAGCTTGGGGGGACTAGCGGGGGGAGAGACCCAGTACTTC. This encodes CASSLGGLAGGETQYF.

The table lists this clonotype with a count of one. V usage is TRBV18 and J usage is TRBJ1-1; TRBD1 agrees at 7 bases. Germline V gives CDR1 KGHSH, CDR2 LQKENI. There are 16 residues in the CDR3. V lost 3 bases to trimming and J lost 1 base; unmatched junction nucleotides: 8. The CDR3, as DNA: TGTGCCAGCTCACCCGGGCCAGGGGGGAGGAACACTGAAGCTTTCTTT. Encoded protein: CASSPGPGGRNTEAFF.

This chain links TRBV6-2 or TRBV6-3 with TRBJ2-6; possibly TRBD1 or TRBD2 for D (5 bases each). With 0 bases removed from V and 2 bases from J, the gap between germline ends came to 8 bases. The germline V gene encodes CDR1 MNHEY and CDR2 SVGEGT. The CDR3 runs 16 residues. The CDR3 here is CASSYSGVTGANVLTF. In DNA, the CDR3 is TGTGCCAGCAGTTACTCGGGGGTAACTGGGGCCAACGTCCTGACTTTC.

The chain has TRBV28 and TRBJ1-4, with TRBD1 identical over 7 bases. The germline gives CDR1 MDHEN, CDR2 SYDVKM. V lost 1 base to trimming and J lost 8 bases; unmatched junction nucleotides: 4. The CDR3 is 14 amino acids. The DNA of the CDR3 is TGTGCCAGCAGTTTATACAGGGGAGACGAAAAACTGTTTTTT. It is translated as CASSLYRGDEKLFF.

The chain is built from TRBV6-1 and TRBJ2-3; weak D call: TRBD2 (5 bases). Deletions cut 4 bases from V and 4 bases from J, with 15 bases between. CDR1 is MNHNS and CDR2 is SASEGT in the germline V gene. The CDR3 extends over 15 amino acids. The CDR3, as DNA: TGTGCCAGCAGTGGCCAAATGCTGCGGGCAGATACGCAGTATTTT. Translation: CASSGQMLRADTQYF.

This clonotype was counted many times. The rearrangement links TRBV9 to TRBJ2-2; 7 bases map to TRBD1. The germline gives CDR1 SGDLS, CDR2 YYNGEE. The junction had 0 bases not matched to a gene; V was cut back by 0 bases and J by 1 base. CDR3 size: 15 residues. CDR3 nucleotides: TGTGCCAGCAGCGTAGCAGGGGGGAACACCGGGGAGCTGTTTTTT. It yields the protein CASSVAGGNTGELFF.

This clonotype came up many times. This chain links TRBV9 with TRBJ1-4; D call uncertain. This CDR3 is 14 amino acids long. Trimming removed 0 bases at V and 7 bases at J, with 10 bases between. The germline V gene encodes CDR1 SGDLS and CDR2 YYNGEE. CDR3: CASSVGRAGEKLFF. The CDR3 DNA reads as TGTGCCAGCAGCGTAGGAAGGGCGGGTGAAAAACTGTTTTTT.

V and J are TRBV9 and TRBJ1-6; D uncertain. Germline CDR1 and CDR2: SGDLS and YYNGEE. Trimming shortened V by 4 bases and J by 7 bases, and 6 bases separated the two germline ends. This CDR3 comprises 12 residues. This CDR3 is CASSRLNSPLHF. The CDR3 DNA reads TGTGCCAGCAGCCGACTAAATTCACCCCTCCACTTT.

The rearrangement uses TRBV28 and TRBJ2-5, with TRBD2 identical over 7 bases. Germline CDR1 is MDHEN and CDR2 is SYDVKM. V trimming: 7 bases; J trimming: 2 bases; junction bases outside the gene matches: 22. The CDR3 consists of 19 residues. CDR3 protein: CASIVIPQLALYGQETQYF. In nucleotides, the CDR3 is TGTGCCAGCATCGTTATCCCCCAACTAGCGTTGTATGGGCAAGAGACCCAGTACTTC.

The table lists this clonotype with many counts. The V and J genes are TRBV20-1 and TRBJ2-3, with 9 bases identical to TRBD2. The CDR3 runs to 16 residues. Trimming cost V 6 bases and J 2 bases; bases outside gene matches: 12. Germline V lookup: CDR1 DFQATT, CDR2 SNEGSKA (reference sequence). CDR3 DNA sequence: TGCAGTGCCTCAGAGAGGGCTAGCGGGACCACAGATACGCAGTATTTT. This sequence encodes CSASERASGTTDTQYF.